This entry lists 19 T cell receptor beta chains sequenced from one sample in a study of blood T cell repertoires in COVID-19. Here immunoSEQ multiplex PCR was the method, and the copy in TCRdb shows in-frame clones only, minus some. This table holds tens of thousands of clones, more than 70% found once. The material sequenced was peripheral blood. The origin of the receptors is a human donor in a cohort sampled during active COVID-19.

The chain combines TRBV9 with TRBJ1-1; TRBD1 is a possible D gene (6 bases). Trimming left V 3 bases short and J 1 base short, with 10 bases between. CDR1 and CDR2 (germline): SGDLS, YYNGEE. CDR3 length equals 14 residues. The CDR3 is CASSDGQPNTEAFF. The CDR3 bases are TGTGCCAGCAGCGACGGACAGCCGAACACTGAAGCTTTCTTT.

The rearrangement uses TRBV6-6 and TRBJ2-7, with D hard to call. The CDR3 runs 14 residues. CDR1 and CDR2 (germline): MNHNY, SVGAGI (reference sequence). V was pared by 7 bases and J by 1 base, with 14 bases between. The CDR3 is CASTQPTPSYEQYF. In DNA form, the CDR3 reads TGTGCCAGCACCCAGCCGACACCTTCCTACGAGCAGTACTTC.

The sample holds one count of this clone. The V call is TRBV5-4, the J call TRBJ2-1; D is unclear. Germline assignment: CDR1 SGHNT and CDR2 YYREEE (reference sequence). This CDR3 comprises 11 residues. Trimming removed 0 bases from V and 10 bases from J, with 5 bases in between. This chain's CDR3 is CASSLDREQFF. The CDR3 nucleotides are TGTGCCAGCAGCTTGGACAGAGAGCAGTTCTTC.

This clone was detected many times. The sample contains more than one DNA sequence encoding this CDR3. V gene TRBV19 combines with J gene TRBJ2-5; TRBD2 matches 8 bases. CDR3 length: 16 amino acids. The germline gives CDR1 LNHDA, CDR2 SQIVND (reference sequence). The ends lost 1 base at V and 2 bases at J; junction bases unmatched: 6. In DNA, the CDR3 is TGTGCCAGTAGTATAGTAGGTAGCGGGGCGCAAGAGACCCAGTACTTC. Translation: CASSIVGSGAQETQYF.

CDR3 nucleotide sequence: TGTGCCAGCAGCTTAAACGGGTTCAATCAGCCCCAGCATTTT. Its translation is CASSLNGFNQPQHF. This rearrangement joins TRBV7-2 to TRBJ1-5, with D hard to call. Germline V gives CDR1 SGHTA, CDR2 FQGNSA. Deletions cut 2 bases from V and 3 bases from J, with 8 bases between. The CDR3 sequence is 14 residues long.

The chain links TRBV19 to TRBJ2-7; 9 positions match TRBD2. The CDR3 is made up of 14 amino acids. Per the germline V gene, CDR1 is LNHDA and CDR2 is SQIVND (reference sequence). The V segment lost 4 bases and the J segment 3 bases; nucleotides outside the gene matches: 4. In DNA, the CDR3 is TGTGCCAGTAGTAAGGCGGGGGGGAACTACGAGCAGTACTTC. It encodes CASSKAGGNYEQYF.

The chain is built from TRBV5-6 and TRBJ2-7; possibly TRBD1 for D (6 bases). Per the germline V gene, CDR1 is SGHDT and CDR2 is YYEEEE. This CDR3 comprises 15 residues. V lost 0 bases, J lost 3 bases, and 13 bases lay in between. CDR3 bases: TGTGCCAGCAGCTTGGTCGGGGCAGGGGACTACGAGCAGTACTTC. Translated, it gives CASSLVGAGDYEQYF. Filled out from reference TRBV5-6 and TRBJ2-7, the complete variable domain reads DAGVTQSPTHLIKTRGQQVTLRCSPKSGHDTVSWYQQALGQGPQFIFQYYEEEERQRGNFPDRFSGHQFPNYSSELNVNALLLGDSALYLCASSLVGAGDYEQYFGPGTRLTVT.

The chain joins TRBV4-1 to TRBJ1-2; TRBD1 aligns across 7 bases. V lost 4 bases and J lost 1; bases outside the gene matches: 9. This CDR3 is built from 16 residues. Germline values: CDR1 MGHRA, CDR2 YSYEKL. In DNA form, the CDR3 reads TGCGCCAGCAGCCGACCGGGACAGAGAATTAACTATGGCTACACCTTC. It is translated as CASSRPGQRINYGYTF.

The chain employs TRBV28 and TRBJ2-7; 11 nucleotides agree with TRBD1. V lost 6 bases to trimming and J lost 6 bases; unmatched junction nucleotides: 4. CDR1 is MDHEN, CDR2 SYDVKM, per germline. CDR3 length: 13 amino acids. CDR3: CASRGQGDREQYF. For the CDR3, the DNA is TGTGCCAGCAGGGGACAGGGGGACCGCGAGCAGTACTTC.

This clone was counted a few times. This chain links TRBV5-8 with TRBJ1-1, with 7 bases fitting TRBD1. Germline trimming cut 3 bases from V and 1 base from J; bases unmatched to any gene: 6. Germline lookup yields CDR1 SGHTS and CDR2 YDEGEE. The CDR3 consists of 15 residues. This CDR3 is CASSWGQRTNTEAFF. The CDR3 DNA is TGTGCCAGCAGCTGGGGACAGCGGACGAACACTGAAGCTTTCTTT.

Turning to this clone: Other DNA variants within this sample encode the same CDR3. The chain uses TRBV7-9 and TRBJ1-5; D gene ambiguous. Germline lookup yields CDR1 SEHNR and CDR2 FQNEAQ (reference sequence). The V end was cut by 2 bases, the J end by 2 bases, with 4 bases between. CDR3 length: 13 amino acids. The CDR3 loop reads CASSLSGNQPQHF. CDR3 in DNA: TGTGCCAGCAGCTTATCAGGCAATCAGCCCCAGCATTTT.

The CDR3 loop reads CASSRQEALNTEAFF. In nucleotides, the CDR3 is TGTGCCAGCAGCCGGCAAGAAGCGTTGAACACTGAAGCTTTCTTT. The gene calls are TRBV6-5 and TRBJ1-1; D unclear. The CDR3 extends over 15 amino acids. Per the germline V gene, CDR1 is MNHEY and CDR2 is SVGAGI. Trimming took 6 bases from V and 0 from J, leaving 14 bases between them.

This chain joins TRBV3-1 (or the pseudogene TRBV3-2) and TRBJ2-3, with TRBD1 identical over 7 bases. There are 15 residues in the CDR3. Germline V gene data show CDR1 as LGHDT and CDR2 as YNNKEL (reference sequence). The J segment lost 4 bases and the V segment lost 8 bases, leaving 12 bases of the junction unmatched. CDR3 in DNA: TGTGCCAGCCACCTTAAGGGGGCTGTCGCAGATACGCAGTATTTT. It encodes CASHLKGAVADTQYF.

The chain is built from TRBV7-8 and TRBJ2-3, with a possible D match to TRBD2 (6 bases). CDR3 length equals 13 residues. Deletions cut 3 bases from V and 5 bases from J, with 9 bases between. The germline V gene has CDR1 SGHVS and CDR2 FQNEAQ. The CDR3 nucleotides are TGTGCCAGCAGCTTTGGCGGGGTAGATACGCAGTATTTT. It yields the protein CASSFGGVDTQYF.

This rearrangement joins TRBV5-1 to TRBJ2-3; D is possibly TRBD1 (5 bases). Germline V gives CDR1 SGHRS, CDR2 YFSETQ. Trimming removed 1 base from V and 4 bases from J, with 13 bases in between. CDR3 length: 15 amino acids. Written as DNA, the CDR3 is TGCGCCAGCAGCTTGACACCTCCGACAGCAGATACGCAGTATTTT. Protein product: CASSLTPPTADTQYF.

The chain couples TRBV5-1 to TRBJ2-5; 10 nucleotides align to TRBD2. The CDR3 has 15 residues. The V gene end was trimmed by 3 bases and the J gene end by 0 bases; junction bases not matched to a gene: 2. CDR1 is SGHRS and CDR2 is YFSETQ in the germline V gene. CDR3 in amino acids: CASSSGTSDQETQYF. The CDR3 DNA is TGCGCCAGCAGCTCCGGGACTAGCGACCAAGAGACCCAGTACTTC. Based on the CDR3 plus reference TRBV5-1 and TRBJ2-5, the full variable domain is KAGVTQTPRYLIKTRGQQVTLSCSPISGHRSVSWYQQTPGQGLQFLFEYFSETQRNKGNFPGRFSGRQFSNSRSEMNVSTLELGDSALYLCASSSGTSDQETQYFGPGTRLLVL.

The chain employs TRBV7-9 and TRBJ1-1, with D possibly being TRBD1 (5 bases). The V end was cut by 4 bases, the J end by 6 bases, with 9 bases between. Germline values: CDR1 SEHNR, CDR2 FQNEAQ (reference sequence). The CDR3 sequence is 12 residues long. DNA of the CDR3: TGTGCCAGCAGCTCTGGAGGGGCTGAAGCTTTCTTT. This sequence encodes CASSSGGAEAFF.

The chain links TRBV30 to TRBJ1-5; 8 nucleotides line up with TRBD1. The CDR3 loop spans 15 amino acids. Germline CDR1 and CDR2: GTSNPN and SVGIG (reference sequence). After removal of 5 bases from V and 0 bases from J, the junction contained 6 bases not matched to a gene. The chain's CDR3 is CAWGGQGYSNQPQHF. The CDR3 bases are TGTGCCTGGGGAGGACAGGGCTATAGCAATCAGCCCCAGCATTTT.

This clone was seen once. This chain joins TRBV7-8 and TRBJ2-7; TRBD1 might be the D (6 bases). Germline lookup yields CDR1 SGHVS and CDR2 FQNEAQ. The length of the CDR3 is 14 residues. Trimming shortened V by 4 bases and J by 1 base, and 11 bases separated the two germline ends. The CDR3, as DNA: TGTGCCAGCAGCTCGTACAGGGTTTCCTACGAGCAGTACTTC. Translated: CASSSYRVSYEQYF.